This T cell receptor beta chain comes out of a study of CD8 T cells in ankylosing spondylitis. Overall study results and limits: A TCR beta motif made of fewer than ten highly homologous variants seemed typical of ankylosing spondylitis blood.

V dropped 5 bases and J dropped 3 bases, with 13 bases sitting between them. Germline CDR1 SEHNR, CDR2 FQNEAQ (reference sequence). The CDR3 contains 15 residues. TCRdb re-analysed the 5' RACE reads in MiXCR, keeping a single row per CDR3 protein. The table shows 200,000 to 250,000 distinct CDR3 sequences, with 15% to 20% occurring only once. This clonotype showed up just a few times. Its target is unknown. This sequence originates from a male donor with ankylosing spondylitis. The sample was blood, either unsorted or a sorted T cell fraction (not recorded which). The J gene is TRBJ1-4, the V gene TRBV7-9; D is undetermined. CDR3 bases: TGTGCCAGCAGCGAGTACCAAGGAGCTAATGAAAAACTGTTTTTT. Its translation: CASSEYQGANEKLFF. Looking up the rest from reference TRBV7-9 and TRBJ1-4 gives the full variable domain: DTGVSQNPRHKITKRGQNVTFRCDPISEHNRLYWYRQTLGQGPEFLTYFQNEAQLEKSRLLSDRFSAERPKGSFSTLEIQRTEQGDSAMYLCASSEYQGANEKLFFGSGTQLSVL.